One sample yielded the 20 T cell receptor beta chains listed below, sequenced in a study of a mutant IDH1 vaccine in newly diagnosed glioma. The time point is: week 47, end of study. In every dose of vaccine, 300 ug of mutant IDH1 20-mer peptide was given alongside topical imiquimod. Sequencing used immunoSEQ multiplex PCR; TCRdb keeps in-frame clones, though not all of them. In the table there are some 62,000 clones, roughly four fifths of which are singletons. For these receptors, no antigen is known. Sequences were derived from PBMCs, sampled from a glioma patient whose treatment included an IDH1 peptide vaccine. These receptors all come from a man aged 25 to 45 with glioma.

The V call is TRBV6-5, the J call TRBJ1-2; TRBD1 matches at 9 bases. The CDR3 length is 13 residues. Germline CDR1 is MNHEY and CDR2 is SVGAGI. The junction had 2 bases not matched to a gene; V was cut back by 2 bases and J by 7 bases. The CDR3 coding sequence is TGTGCCAGCAGTTACCGGGACAGGGCTGGCTACACCTTC. It yields the protein CASSYRDRAGYTF.

The chain couples TRBV7-9 to TRBJ1-2, with no clear D. The ends were cut back, 4 bases at V and 5 bases at J, with 14 bases in the middle. Germline assignment: CDR1 SEHNR and CDR2 FQNEAQ (reference sequence). This CDR3 region has 14 residues. This CDR3 is CASSWADPGYGYTF. The CDR3 DNA sequence: TGTGCCAGCAGCTGGGCGGATCCTGGTTATGGCTACACCTTC.

V gene TRBV4-1 combines with J gene TRBJ1-1; TRBD1 is a possible D gene (6 bases). Germline V gives CDR1 MGHRA, CDR2 YSYEKL. Trimming shortened V by 2 bases and J by 8 bases, and 12 bases separated the two germline ends. CDR3 length: 13 residues. Here the CDR3 reads CASSQRRGAEAFF. CDR3 DNA sequence: TGCGCCAGCAGCCAACGTCGGGGGGCCGAAGCTTTCTTT.

The chain joins TRBV25-1 to TRBJ1-1; TRBD1 aligns across 10 bases. Germline CDR1 reads MGHDK; CDR2 reads SYGVNS. This CDR3 has 15 residues. The trim removed 4 bases at V and 3 bases at J, leaving 5 bases unmatched. The CDR3 bases are TGTGCCAGCAGTGTTTCCGGGACAGGGGACACTGAAGCTTTCTTT. It encodes CASSVSGTGDTEAFF.

This clone is a singleton in its sample. The CDR3 loop reads CASSPKETGVNEQYF. CDR3 bases: TGCGCCAGCAGCCCGAAGGAGACAGGGGTAAACGAGCAGTACTTC. The chain is built from TRBV4-1 and TRBJ2-7; 8 bases fit TRBD1. Per germline, CDR1 MGHRA and CDR2 YSYEKL. The J segment lost 5 bases and the V segment lost 4 bases, leaving 10 bases of the junction unmatched. The CDR3 is 15 amino acids.

This clone showed up just a few times. The rearrangement links TRBV2 to TRBJ1-5; D perhaps matches TRBD1 (6 bases). The CDR3 sequence is 13 residues long. The germline V gene has CDR1 SNHLY and CDR2 FYNNEI. The ends were cut back, 4 bases at V and 9 bases at J, with 13 bases in the middle. The CDR3 loop reads CASSGQEASPQHF. The DNA for the CDR3 is TGTGCCAGCAGTGGACAGGAGGCCTCGCCCCAGCATTTT.

The CDR3: CASTEGPFLEQFF. As DNA, the CDR3 is TGCGCCAGCACGGAGGGGCCATTTCTCGAGCAGTTCTTC. The chain employs TRBV5-1 and TRBJ2-1; a weak D match, TRBD2 (6 bases). The CDR3 has 13 amino acids. In germline, CDR1 is SGHRS, CDR2 YFSETQ. V lost 6 bases and J 10 bases, leaving 17 bases between the germline ends.

The chain is built from TRBV7-9 and TRBJ1-5; D not resolved. The ends were cut back, 6 bases at V and 3 bases at J, with 6 bases in the middle. In germline, CDR1 is SEHNR, CDR2 FQNEAQ (reference sequence). The CDR3 runs to 12 residues. The CDR3 loop reads CASSRTNQPQHF. Written as DNA, the CDR3 is TGTGCCAGCAGTCGCACCAATCAGCCCCAGCATTTT.

The chain is built from TRBV5-8 and TRBJ2-3, with 7 bases fitting TRBD1. V was clipped by 3 bases and J by 4 bases; unmatched bases: 8. This CDR3 region has 15 residues. Germline loops: CDR1 SGHTS, CDR2 YDEGEE. The CDR3 DNA reads TGTGCCAGCAGCTCCGGGGACAGAGGGGCAGATACGCAGTATTTT. The encoded protein is CASSSGDRGADTQYF. Full variable domain (remainder filled in from reference TRBV5-8 and TRBJ2-3): EAGVTQSPTHLIKTRGQQATLRCSPISGHTSVYWYQQALGLGLQFLLWYDEGEERNRGNFPPRFSGRQFPNYSSELNVNALELEDSALYLCASSSGDRGADTQYFGPGTRLTVL.

V is TRBV15 and J is TRBJ1-6, with 10 positions matching TRBD1. Trimming took 1 base from V and 0 from J; bases not matched to a gene: 9. The CDR3 has 20 amino acids. Germline assignment: CDR1 LNHNV and CDR2 YYDKDF (reference sequence). CDR3 protein: CATSRAPGQGVRSYNSPLHF. The CDR3 DNA sequence: TGTGCCACCAGCAGAGCCCCCGGACAGGGGGTTCGCTCCTATAATTCACCCCTCCACTTT. Using reference TRBV15 and TRBJ1-6 for the parts outside the CDR3, the full variable domain is DAMVIQNPRYQVTQFGKPVTLSCSQTLNHNVMYWYQQKSSQAPKLLFHYYDKDFNNEADTPDNFQSRRPNTSFCFLDIRSPGLGDTAMYLCATSRAPGQGVRSYNSPLHFGNGTRLTVT.

The J gene is TRBJ2-5, the V gene TRBV6-5; 10 bases align to TRBD1. V was clipped by 6 bases and J by 2 bases; unmatched bases: 6. The germline gives CDR1 MNHEY, CDR2 SVGAGI. This CDR3 has 15 amino acids. In DNA form, the CDR3 reads TGTGCCAGCAGGCGACAGGGGGCGAGACAAGAGACCCAGTACTTC. Protein: CASRRQGARQETQYF.

The CDR3 reads CASSWTGGRNQPQHF. In DNA, the CDR3 is TGTGCCAGCAGTTGGACAGGTGGGCGTAATCAGCCCCAGCATTTT. This chain uses TRBV6-5 with TRBJ1-5, with 7 positions matching TRBD1. The CDR3 totals 15 residues. Trimming at V came to 4 bases and at J to 4 bases, leaving 7 bases not matched to a gene. Per the germline V gene, CDR1 is MNHEY and CDR2 is SVGAGI.

The chain links TRBV7-8 to TRBJ1-6; 8 positions match TRBD1. The CDR3 spans 15 residues. Germline-derived CDR1 and CDR2 are SGHVS and FQNEAQ. The V segment lost 0 bases and the J segment 10 bases; nucleotides outside the gene matches: 5. The CDR3 coding sequence is TGTGCCAGCAGCTTAGCAGGTCAGGGGGCCTCACCCCTCCACTTT. This codes for CASSLAGQGASPLHF.

The rearrangement joins TRBV4-1 to TRBJ2-7, with 9 nucleotides matching TRBD2. Unmatched junction bases numbered 7, after V lost 0 bases and J lost 4 bases. CDR1 is MGHRA, CDR2 YSYEKL, per germline. The CDR3 runs 16 residues. CDR3 amino acids: CASSQDGSGGVYEQYF. In nucleotides, the CDR3 is TGCGCCAGCAGCCAAGACGGTAGCGGGGGCGTGTACGAGCAGTACTTC.

This clone was seen a handful of times. V and J are TRBV19 and TRBJ2-7; D might be TRBD1 (6 bases). CDR1 is LNHDA and CDR2 is SQIVND in the germline V gene (reference sequence). Trimming took 6 bases from V and 5 from J, leaving 14 bases between them. The CDR3 loop spans 13 amino acids. The CDR3 spells CASRHRDGDEQYF. For the CDR3, the DNA is TGTGCCAGTAGGCACAGGGATGGGGACGAGCAGTACTTC.

The rearrangement joins TRBV19 to TRBJ1-4, with D maybe TRBD1 (5 bases). V was trimmed by 4 bases and J by 4 bases, leaving 22 bases between them. This CDR3 contains 18 residues. Germline values: CDR1 LNHDA, CDR2 SQIVND (reference sequence). CDR3 sequence (DNA): TGTGCCAGTAGTACGCGCCGGGACCGAGCGCGGAGTAATGAAAAACTGTTTTTT. Amino acids: CASSTRRDRARSNEKLFF.

The rearrangement links TRBV4-2 to TRBJ1-5; D remains unclear. V dropped 4 bases and J dropped 0 bases, with 16 bases sitting between them. CDR3 length: 17 amino acids. Germline CDR1 LGHNA, CDR2 YNFKEQ. The DNA for the CDR3 is TGTGCCAGCAGCCCCGACGCCCGGGAATATAGCAATCAGCCCCAGCATTTT. This gives the protein CASSPDAREYSNQPQHF.

This chain links TRBV9 with TRBJ1-2; no clear D gene. V was cut by 3 bases and J by 5 bases, with 11 bases left in between. Germline V gene data show CDR1 as SGDLS and CDR2 as YYNGEE. This CDR3 is built from 13 residues. CDR3 sequence reads: CASSADEGYGYTF. CDR3 coding DNA: TGTGCCAGCAGCGCGGATGAGGGATATGGCTACACCTTC. Drawing the rest from reference TRBV9 and TRBJ1-2, the complete variable domain is DSGVTQTPKHLITATGQRVTLRCSPRSGDLSVYWYQQSLDQGLQFLIQYYNGEERAKGNILERFSAQQFPDLHSELNLSSLELGDSALYFCASSADEGYGYTFGSGTRLTVV.

V gene TRBV18 combines with J gene TRBJ2-2; TRBD2 matches 11 bases. The ends lost 3 bases at V and 4 bases at J; junction bases unmatched: 4. The V gene's germline CDR1 is KGHSH and CDR2 LQKENI. CDR3 length: 16 residues. The CDR3 loop reads CASSPSTSGVTGELFF. The CDR3 bases are TGTGCCAGCTCACCGTCGACTAGCGGGGTCACCGGGGAGCTGTTTTTT. Complete variable domain (other parts from reference TRBV18 and TRBJ2-2): NAGVMQNPRHLVRRRGQEARLRCSPMKGHSHVYWYRQLPEEGLKFMVYLQKENIIDESGMPKERFSAEFPKEGPSILRIQQVVRGDSAAYFCASSPSTSGVTGELFFGEGSRLTVL.

The rearrangement uses TRBV19 and TRBJ2-1; D is ambiguous. V was pared by 6 bases and J by 3 bases, with 12 bases between. Germline lookup yields CDR1 LNHDA and CDR2 SQIVND (reference sequence). The CDR3 consists of 14 residues. In nucleotides, the CDR3 is TGTGCCAGTAGCGTCGCGACTCTCTACAATGAGCAGTTCTTC. This translates into CASSVATLYNEQFF.